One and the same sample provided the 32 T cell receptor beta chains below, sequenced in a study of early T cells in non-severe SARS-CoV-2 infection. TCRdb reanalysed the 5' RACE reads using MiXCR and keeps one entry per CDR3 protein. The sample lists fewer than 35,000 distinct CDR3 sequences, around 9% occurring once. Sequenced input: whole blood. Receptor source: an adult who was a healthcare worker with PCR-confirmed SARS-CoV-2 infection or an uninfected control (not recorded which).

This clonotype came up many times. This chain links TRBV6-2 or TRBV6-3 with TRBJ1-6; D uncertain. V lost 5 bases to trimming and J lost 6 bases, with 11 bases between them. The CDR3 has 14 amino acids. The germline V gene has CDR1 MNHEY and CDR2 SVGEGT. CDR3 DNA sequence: TGTGCCAGCAGTACCGAACAGATTAATTCACCCCTCCACTTT. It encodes CASSTEQINSPLHF.

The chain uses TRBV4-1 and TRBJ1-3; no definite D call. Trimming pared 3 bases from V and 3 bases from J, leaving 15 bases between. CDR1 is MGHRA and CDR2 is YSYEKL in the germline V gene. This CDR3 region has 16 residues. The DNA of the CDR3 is TGCGCCAGCAGCCAGGGCCGCCCGACGGGTGGAAACACCATATATTTT. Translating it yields CASSQGRPTGGNTIYF.

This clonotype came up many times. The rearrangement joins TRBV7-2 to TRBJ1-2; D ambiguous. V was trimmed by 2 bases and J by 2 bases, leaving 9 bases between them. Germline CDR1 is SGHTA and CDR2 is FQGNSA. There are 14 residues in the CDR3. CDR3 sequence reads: CASSLRSGNYGYTF. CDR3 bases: TGTGCCAGCAGCTTAAGATCGGGGAACTATGGCTACACCTTC.

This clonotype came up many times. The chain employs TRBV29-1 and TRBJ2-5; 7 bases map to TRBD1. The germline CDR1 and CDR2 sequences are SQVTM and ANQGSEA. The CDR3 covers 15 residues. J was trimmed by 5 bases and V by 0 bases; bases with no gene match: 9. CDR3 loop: CSVEDWRQGGETQYF. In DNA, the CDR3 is TGCAGCGTTGAAGATTGGCGACAGGGCGGTGAGACCCAGTACTTC.

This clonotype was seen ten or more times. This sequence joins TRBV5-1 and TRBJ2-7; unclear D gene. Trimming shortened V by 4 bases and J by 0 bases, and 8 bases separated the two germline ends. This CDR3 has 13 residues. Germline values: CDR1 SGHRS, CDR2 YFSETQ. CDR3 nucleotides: TGCGCCAGCAGCCCGAGGAGCTCCTACGAGCAGTACTTC. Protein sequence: CASSPRSSYEQYF.

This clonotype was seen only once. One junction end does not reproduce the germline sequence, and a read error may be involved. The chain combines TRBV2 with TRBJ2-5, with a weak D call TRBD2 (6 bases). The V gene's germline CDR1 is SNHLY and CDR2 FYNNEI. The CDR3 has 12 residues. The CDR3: CASRGLQETQCF. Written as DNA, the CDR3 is TGTGCCTCAAGGGGACTTCAAGAGACCCAGTGCTTC.

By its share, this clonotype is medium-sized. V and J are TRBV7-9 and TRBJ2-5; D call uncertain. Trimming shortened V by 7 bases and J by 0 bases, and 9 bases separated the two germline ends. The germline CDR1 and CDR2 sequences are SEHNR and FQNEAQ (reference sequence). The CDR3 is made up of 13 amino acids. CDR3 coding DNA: TGTGCCAGCAAAGAAGCAGACCAAGAGACCCAGTACTTC. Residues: CASKEADQETQYF.

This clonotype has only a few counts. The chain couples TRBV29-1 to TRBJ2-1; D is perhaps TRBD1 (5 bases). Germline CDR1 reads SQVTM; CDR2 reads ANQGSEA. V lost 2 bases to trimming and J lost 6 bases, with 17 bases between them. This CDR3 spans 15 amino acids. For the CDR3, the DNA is TGCAGCGTTGAATCTCCGGAGAGAAGGGGCAATGAGCAGTTCTTC. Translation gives CSVESPERRGNEQFF.

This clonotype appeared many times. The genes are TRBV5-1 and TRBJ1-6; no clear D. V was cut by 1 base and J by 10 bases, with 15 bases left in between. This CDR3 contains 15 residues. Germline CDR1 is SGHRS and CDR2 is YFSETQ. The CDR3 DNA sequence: TGCGCCAGCAGCTTGAGGGTTGATCGGCTGTCACCCCTCCACTTT. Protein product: CASSLRVDRLSPLHF.

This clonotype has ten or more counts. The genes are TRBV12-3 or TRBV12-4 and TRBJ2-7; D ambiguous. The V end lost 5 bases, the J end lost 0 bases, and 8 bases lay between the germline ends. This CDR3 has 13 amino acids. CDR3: CASSPQNSYEQYF. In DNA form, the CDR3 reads TGTGCCAGCAGTCCTCAGAACTCCTACGAGCAGTACTTC.

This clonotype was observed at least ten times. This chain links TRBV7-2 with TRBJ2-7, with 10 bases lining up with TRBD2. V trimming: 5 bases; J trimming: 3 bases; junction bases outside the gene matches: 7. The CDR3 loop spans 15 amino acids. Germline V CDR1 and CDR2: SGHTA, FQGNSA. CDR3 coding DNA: TGTGCCAGCAGCCTCAGCGGGGGGGCACGCTACGAGCAGTACTTC. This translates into CASSLSGGARYEQYF.

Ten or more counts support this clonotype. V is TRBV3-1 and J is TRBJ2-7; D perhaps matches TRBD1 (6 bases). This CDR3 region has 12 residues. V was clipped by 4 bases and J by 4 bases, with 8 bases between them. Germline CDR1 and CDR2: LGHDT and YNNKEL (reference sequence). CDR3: CASSPDRYEQYF. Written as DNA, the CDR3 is TGTGCCAGCAGCCCAGACAGGTACGAGCAGTACTTC.

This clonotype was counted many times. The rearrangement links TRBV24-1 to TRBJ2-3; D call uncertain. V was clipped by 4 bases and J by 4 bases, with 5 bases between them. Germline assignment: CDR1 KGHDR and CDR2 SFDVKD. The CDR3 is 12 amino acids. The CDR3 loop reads CATSEVSDTQYF. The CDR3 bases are TGTGCCACCAGTGAAGTGTCAGATACGCAGTATTTT.

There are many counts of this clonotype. In DNA form, the CDR3 reads TGTGCCAGCAGGCGACAGGGGGGCCAAGAGACCCAGTACTTC. Its translation: CASRRQGGQETQYF. The chain combines TRBV27 with TRBJ2-5; 9 positions agree with TRBD1. Germline loops: CDR1 MNHEY, CDR2 SMNVEV (reference sequence). With V trimmed by 6 bases and J by 1 base, 3 bases remained unmatched. The CDR3 length is 14 residues.

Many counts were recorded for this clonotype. CDR3 sequence (DNA): TGTGCCAGCAGCGGTGGGCCAAAGAGGGAGCAGTACTTC. It is translated as CASSGGPKREQYF. The chain uses TRBV7-2 and TRBJ2-7; D unclear. The ends were cut back, 5 bases at V and 7 bases at J, with 15 bases in the middle. CDR3 length: 13 residues. Germline V gene lookup returns CDR1 SGHTA and CDR2 FQGNSA.

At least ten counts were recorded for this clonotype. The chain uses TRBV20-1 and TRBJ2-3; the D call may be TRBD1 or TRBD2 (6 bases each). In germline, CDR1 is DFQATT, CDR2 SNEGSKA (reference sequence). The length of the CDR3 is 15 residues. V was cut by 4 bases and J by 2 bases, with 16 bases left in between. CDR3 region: CSAIPPGATTDTQYF. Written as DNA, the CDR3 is TGCAGTGCTATACCCCCGGGGGCTACCACAGATACGCAGTATTTT.

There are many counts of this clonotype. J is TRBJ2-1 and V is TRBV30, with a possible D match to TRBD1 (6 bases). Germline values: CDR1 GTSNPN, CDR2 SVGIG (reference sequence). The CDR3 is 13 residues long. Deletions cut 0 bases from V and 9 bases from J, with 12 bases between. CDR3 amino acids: CAWSVTGFREQFF. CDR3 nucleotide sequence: TGTGCCTGGAGTGTAACAGGGTTTCGTGAGCAGTTCTTC.

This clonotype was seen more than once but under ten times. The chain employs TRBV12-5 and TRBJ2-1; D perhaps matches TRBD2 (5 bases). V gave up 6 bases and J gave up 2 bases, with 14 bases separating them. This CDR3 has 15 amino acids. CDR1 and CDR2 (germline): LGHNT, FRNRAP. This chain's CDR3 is CASGLRGAPYNEQFF. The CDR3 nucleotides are TGTGCTAGTGGACTTCGGGGAGCTCCCTACAATGAGCAGTTCTTC.

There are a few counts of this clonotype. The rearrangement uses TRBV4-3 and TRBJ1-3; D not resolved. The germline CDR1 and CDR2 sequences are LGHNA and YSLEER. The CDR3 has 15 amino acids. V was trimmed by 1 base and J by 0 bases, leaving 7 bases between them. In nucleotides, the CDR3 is TGCGCCAGCAGCCAAGGGGGTATCTCTGGAAACACCATATATTTT. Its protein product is CASSQGGISGNTIYF.

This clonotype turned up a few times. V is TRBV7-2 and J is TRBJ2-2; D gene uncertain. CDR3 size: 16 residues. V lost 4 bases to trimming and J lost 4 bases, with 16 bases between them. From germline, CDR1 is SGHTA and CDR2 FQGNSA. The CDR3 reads CASSSSRGGPTGELFF. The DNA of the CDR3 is TGTGCCAGCAGCTCTAGTCGCGGTGGTCCCACCGGGGAGCTGTTTTTT.

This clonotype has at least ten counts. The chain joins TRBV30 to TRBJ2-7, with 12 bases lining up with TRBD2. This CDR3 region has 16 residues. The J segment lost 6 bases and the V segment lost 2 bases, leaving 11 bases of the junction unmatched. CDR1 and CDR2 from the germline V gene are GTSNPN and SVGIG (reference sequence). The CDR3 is CAWSFETSGGLGEQYF. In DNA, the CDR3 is TGTGCCTGGAGTTTCGAGACTAGCGGGGGTCTGGGCGAGCAGTACTTC.

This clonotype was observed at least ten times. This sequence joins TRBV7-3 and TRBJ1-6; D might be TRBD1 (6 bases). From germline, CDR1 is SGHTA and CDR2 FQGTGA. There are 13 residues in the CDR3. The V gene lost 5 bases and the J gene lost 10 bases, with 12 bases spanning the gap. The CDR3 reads CASSPNRVSPLHF. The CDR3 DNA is TGTGCCAGCAGCCCGAACAGGGTGTCACCCCTCCACTTT.

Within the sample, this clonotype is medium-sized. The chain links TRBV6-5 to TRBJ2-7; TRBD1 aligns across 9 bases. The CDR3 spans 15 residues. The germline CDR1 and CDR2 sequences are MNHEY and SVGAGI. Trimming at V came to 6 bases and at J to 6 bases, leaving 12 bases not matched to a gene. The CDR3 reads CASSRRGQGVGEQYF. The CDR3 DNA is TGTGCCAGCAGCCGGAGGGGACAGGGCGTCGGCGAGCAGTACTTC.

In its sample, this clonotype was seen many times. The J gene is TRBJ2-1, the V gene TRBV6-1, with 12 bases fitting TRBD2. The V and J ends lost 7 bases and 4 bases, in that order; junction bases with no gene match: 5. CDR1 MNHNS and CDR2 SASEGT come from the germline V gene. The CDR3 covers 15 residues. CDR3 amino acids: CASKTTSGRYNEQFF. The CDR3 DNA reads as TGTGCCAGCAAGACTACTAGCGGGAGGTACAATGAGCAGTTCTTC.

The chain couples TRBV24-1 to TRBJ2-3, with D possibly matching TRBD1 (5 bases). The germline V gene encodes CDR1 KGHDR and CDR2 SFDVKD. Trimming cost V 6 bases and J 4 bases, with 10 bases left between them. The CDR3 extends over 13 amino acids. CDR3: CATSQGNADTQYF. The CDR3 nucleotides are TGTGCCACCAGTCAGGGAAATGCAGATACGCAGTATTTT.

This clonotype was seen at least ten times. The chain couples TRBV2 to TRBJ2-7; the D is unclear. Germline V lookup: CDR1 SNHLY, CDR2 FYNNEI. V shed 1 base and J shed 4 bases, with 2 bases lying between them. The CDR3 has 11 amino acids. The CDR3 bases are TGTGCCAGCAGTGAAGTATACGAGCAGTACTTC. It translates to CASSEVYEQYF. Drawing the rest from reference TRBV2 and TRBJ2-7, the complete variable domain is EPEVTQTPSHQVTQMGQEVILRCVPISNHLYFYWYRQILGQKVEFLVSFYNNEISEKSEIFDDQFSVERPDGSNFTLKIRSTKLEDSAMYFCASSEVYEQYFGPGTRLTVT.

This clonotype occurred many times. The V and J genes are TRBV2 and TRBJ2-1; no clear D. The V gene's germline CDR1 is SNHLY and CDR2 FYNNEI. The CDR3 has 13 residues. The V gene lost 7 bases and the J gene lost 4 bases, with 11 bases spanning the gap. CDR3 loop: CASTDRWYNEQFF. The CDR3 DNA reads TGTGCCAGCACTGACCGATGGTACAATGAGCAGTTCTTC. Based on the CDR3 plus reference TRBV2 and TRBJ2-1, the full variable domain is EPEVTQTPSHQVTQMGQEVILRCVPISNHLYFYWYRQILGQKVEFLVSFYNNEISEKSEIFDDQFSVERPDGSNFTLKIRSTKLEDSAMYFCASTDRWYNEQFFGPGTRLTVL.

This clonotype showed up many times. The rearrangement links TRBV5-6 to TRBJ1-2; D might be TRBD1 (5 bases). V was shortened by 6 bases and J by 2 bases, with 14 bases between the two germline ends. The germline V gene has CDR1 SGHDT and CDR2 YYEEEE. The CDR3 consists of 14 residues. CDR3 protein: CASITRDWNYGYTF. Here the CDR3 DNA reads TGTGCCAGCATCACCCGGGACTGGAACTATGGCTACACCTTC.

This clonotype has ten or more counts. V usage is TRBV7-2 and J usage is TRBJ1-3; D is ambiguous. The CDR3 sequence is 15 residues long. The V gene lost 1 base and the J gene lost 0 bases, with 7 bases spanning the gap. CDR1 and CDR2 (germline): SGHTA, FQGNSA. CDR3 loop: CASSLGTNSGNTIYF. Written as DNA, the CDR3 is TGTGCCAGCAGCTTAGGCACGAACTCTGGAAACACCATATATTTT.

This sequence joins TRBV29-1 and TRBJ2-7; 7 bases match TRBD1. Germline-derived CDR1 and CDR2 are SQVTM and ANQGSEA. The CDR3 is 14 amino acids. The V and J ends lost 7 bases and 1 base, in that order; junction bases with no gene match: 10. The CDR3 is CSAQGDGDSYEQYF. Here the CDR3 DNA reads TGCAGCGCCCAGGGGGATGGGGATTCCTACGAGCAGTACTTC.

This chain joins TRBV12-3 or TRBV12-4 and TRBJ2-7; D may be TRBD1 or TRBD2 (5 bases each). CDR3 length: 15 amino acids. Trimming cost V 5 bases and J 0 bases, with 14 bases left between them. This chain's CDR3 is CASSPGAGRSYEQYF. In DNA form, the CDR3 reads TGTGCCAGCAGTCCCGGGGCAGGTCGCTCCTACGAGCAGTACTTC.

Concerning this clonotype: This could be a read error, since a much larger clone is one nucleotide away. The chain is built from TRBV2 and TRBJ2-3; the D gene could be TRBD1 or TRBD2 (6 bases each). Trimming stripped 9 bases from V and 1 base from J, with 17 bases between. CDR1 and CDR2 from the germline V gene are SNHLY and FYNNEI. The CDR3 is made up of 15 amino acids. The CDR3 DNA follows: TGTGCCAGAAGTATAGGGGGGCCTGGCACAGATACGCAGTATTTT. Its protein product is CARSIGGPGTDTQYF.